The rows below give T cell receptor beta chains drawn from one sample of a study of blood T cell repertoires in COVID-19. The data were produced by immunoSEQ multiplex PCR, yet TCRdb's version contains in-frame clones alone and is incomplete. This table holds 150,000 to 200,000 clones, approximately 80% found once. Sequenced input: PBMCs or T cells enriched from blood (not recorded which). These receptor sequences come from a man aged 40-49 years who had recovered from COVID-19. CDR3s include the opening cysteine and the closing phenylalanine or tryptophan. The D gene is left open where the match is weak. Only some rows state a clone size, as once, few, many or a class for expanded clones.

-	TRBV6-1	TRBJ1-2	-	CASSEQAEADGYTF	TGTGCCAGCAGTGAACAGGCGGAGGCGGATGGCTACACCTTC
-	TRBV5-8	TRBJ1-3	-	CASSLVAPGQGNTIYF	TGTGCCAGCAGCTTGGTAGCCCCGGGACAAGGAAACACCATATATTTT
-	TRBV3-1/TRBV3-2	TRBJ2-2	-	CASSQGGNTGELFF	TGTGCCAGCAGCCAGGGGGGAAACACCGGGGAGCTGTTTTTT
TRBD2	TRBV10-1	TRBJ2-2	-	CASSSGGTAIRNTGELFF	TGCGCCAGCAGTAGCGGGGGAACCGCGATTCGAAACACCGGGGAGCTGTTTTTT
TRBD2	TRBV19	TRBJ2-1	-	CASSIVLAGGRDEQFF	TGTGCCAGTAGTATAGTGCTAGCGGGGGGCAGGGATGAGCAGTTCTTC
-	TRBV27	TRBJ2-3	-	CASSLSPQRVYPSTDTQYF	TGTGCCAGCAGTTTATCCCCCCAGCGGGTCTATCCTAGCACAGATACGCAGTATTTT
-	TRBV6-5	TRBJ1-1	-	CAGLSAQNTEAFF	TGTGCCGGCTTAAGCGCGCAGAACACTGAAGCTTTCTTT
-	TRBV11-2	TRBJ2-4	few	CAILGGANIQYF	TGTGCCATCCTAGGGGGGGCGAACATTCAGTACTTC
-	TRBV11-2	TRBJ1-2	-	CASSLEGASGYTF	TGTGCCAGCAGCTTAGAAGGGGCCAGTGGCTACACCTTC
-	TRBV2	TRBJ2-2	-	CASSESLRVGELFF	TGTGCCAGCAGTGAATCACTACGGGTAGGGGAGCTGTTTTTT
TRBD1	TRBV7-3	TRBJ2-3	-	CASSPAGGGTDTQYF	TGTGCCAGCAGCCCCGCAGGGGGTGGCACAGATACGCAGTATTTT
TRBD2	TRBV2	TRBJ2-7	few	CASSGLAGGSSSYEQYF	TGTGCCAGCAGCGGACTAGCGGGGGGGTCCAGCTCCTACGAGCAGTACTTC
-	TRBV5-1	TRBJ1-6	few	CASSLAVNSPLHF	TGCGCCAGCAGCTTGGCGGTTAATTCACCCCTCCACTTT
-	TRBV19	TRBJ1-3	-	CASSLRAYSGNTIYF	TGTGCCAGTAGCCTCAGGGCGTACTCTGGAAACACCATATATTTT
-	TRBV5-6	TRBJ1-1	once	CASSEQDRMSTEAFF	TGTGCCAGCAGCGAACAAGACAGGATGAGCACTGAAGCTTTCTTT
-	TRBV2	TRBJ1-5	-	CASRYTVSNQPQHF	TGTGCCAGCAGGTATACAGTGAGCAATCAGCCCCAGCATTTT
-	TRBV4-2	TRBJ2-5	-	CASSQEAVQETQYF	TGTGCCAGCAGCCAAGAGGCGGTCCAAGAGACCCAGTACTTC
-	TRBV3-1/TRBV3-2	TRBJ2-3	-	CASSPLAGDTQYF	TGTGCCAGCAGCCCTCTGGCGGGAGATACGCAGTATTTT
TRBD2	TRBV5-1	TRBJ2-5	once	CASTPGSGGVETQYF	TGCGCCAGCACCCCGGGTAGCGGGGGGGTGGAGACCCAGTACTTC
-	TRBV29-1	TRBJ1-2	-	CSVAQVLGPYGYTF	TGCAGCGTTGCACAGGTTCTAGGACCCTATGGCTACACCTTC
TRBD1	TRBV12-5	TRBJ1-2	-	CASGLTGAGYTF	TGTGCTAGTGGTTTGACAGGGGCTGGCTACACCTTC
TRBD2	TRBV5-1	TRBJ2-7	few	CASSLEPSSTSGGSYEQYF	TGCGCCAGCAGCTTGGAGCCGAGTTCGACTAGCGGGGGATCCTACGAGCAGTACTTC
-	TRBV19	TRBJ1-2	-	CASSITGINNYGYTF	TGTGCCAGTAGTATCACGGGAATTAACAACTATGGCTACACCTTC
TRBD2	TRBV5-1	TRBJ2-3	-	CASRGYPGLASLASDTQYF	TGCGCCAGCAGGGGATATCCGGGACTAGCGAGTTTGGCGTCAGATACGCAGTATTTT
-	TRBV30	TRBJ1-2	-	CAWSPMEYGYTF	TGTGCCTGGAGTCCCATGGAGTATGGCTACACCTTC
-	TRBV7-9	TRBJ2-5	-	CASSLGQVGTQYF	TGTGCCAGCAGCTTAGGGCAGGTGGGGACCCAGTACTTC
-	TRBV7-9	TRBJ1-1	once	CASSGDIRAWEAFF	TGTGCCAGCAGCGGGGACATAAGAGCTTGGGAAGCTTTCTTT
-	TRBV19	TRBJ2-3	-	CASSTLQGGMEYF	TGTGCCAGTAGTACCCTACAGGGGGGGATGGAGTATTTT
TRBD2	TRBV29-1	TRBJ2-3	once	CSVERGGAYTDTQYF	TGCAGCGTTGAGCGCGGGGGGGCGTACACAGATACGCAGTATTTT